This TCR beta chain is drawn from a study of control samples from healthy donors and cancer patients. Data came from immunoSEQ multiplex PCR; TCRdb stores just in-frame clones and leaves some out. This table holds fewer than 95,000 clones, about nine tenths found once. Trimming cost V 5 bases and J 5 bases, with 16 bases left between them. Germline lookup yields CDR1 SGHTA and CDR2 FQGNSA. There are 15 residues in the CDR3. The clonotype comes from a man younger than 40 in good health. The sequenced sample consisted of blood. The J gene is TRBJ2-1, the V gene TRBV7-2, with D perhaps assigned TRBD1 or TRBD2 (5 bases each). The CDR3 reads CASSLSPRDHNEQFF. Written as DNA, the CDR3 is TGTGCCAGCAGCCTAAGTCCCCGGGACCACAATGAGCAGTTCTTC.